The source of this TCR beta chain is a study of OX40 agonist ivuxolimab in advanced cancers. At the level of the study: Hepatocellular carcinoma, melanoma, renal cell or head and neck cancer was diagnosed in the dose-escalation patients. Partial responses were achieved by three patients, of whom one had hepatocellular carcinoma and two had cutaneous melanoma. Whole-study findings and limits: By week 6 at 0.1 to 3.0 mg/kg, blood CD4+ and CD8+ T cells had expanded clonally. Partial responders dosed at 0.1-3.0 mg/kg displayed clonal expansion ranking among the lowest.

The V gene lost 7 bases and the J gene lost 1 base, with 16 bases spanning the gap. Germline CDR1 is SQVTM and CDR2 is ANQGSEA. This CDR3 has 14 residues. Details on this clone: Its antigen is undetermined.

TCRdb keeps only in-frame clones here, not all; method: immunoSEQ multiplex PCR. The sample includes 120,000 or so clones, approximately 90% of them seen just once. The input for sequencing was CD4+ or CD8+ T cells sorted from blood, taken in a trial of the OX40 agonist ivuxolimab. The chain employs TRBV29-1 and TRBJ1-1; weak D call: TRBD1 (5 bases). The sequence was obtained from an adult with an advanced solid tumor such as melanoma, head and neck, liver or kidney cancer. The DNA for the CDR3 is TGCAGCGCAGGTCGGGGGGGAGCGAACACTGAAGCTTTCTTT. Protein: CSAGRGGANTEAFF.